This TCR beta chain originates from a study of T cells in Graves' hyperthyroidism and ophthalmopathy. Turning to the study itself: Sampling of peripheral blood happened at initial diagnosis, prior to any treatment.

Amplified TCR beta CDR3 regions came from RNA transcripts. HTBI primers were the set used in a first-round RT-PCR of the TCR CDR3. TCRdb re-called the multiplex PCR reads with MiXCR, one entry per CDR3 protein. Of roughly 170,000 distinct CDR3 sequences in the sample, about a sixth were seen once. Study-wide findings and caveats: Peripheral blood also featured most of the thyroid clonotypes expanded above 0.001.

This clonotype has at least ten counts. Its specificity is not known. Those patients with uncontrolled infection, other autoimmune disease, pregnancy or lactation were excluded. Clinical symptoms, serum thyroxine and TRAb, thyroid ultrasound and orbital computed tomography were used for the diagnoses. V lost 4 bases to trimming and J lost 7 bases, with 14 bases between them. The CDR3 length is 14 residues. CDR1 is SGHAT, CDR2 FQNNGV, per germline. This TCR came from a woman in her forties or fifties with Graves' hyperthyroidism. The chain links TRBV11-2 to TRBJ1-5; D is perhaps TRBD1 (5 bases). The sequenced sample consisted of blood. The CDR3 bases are TGTGCCAGCAGCTCAGGGAATCCAGGCCAGCCCCAGCATTTT. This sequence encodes CASSSGNPGQPQHF. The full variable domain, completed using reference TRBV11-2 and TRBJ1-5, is EAGVAQSPRYKIIEKRQSVAFWCNPISGHATLYWYQQILGQGPKLLIQFQNNGVVDDSQLPKDRFSAERLKGVDSTLKIQPAKLEDSAVYLCASSSGNPGQPQHFGDGTRLSIL.